This TCR beta chain appears in the sequencing data of a study of T-cell reconstitution after alpha-beta-depleted transplantation in children. The study, taken as a whole, reports: Most T-cell counts and diversity one year after the transplant came from T cells that were newly produced. TCRbeta diversity was high at day 60 in some patients (a result of surviving recipient T cells and thymic progenitors).

This clonotype was observed a few times. Its antigen is still unknown. Molecular barcoding with unique molecular identifiers was used for the TCRbeta library. TCRdb fed the PCR reads into MiXCR, producing one record per CDR3 protein. The data show 700,000 or so distinct CDR3 sequences, 13% seen once. The germline V gene encodes CDR1 SEHNR and CDR2 FQNEAQ (reference sequence). CDR3 length: 16 amino acids. V was pared by 6 bases and J by 0 bases, with 5 bases of the junction left unmatched. V and J are TRBV7-9 and TRBJ2-3, with 11 bases aligning to TRBD2. Specimen: PBMCs, collected before TCRalphabeta/CD19-depleted stem cell transplant. The source of this sequence is a girl aged 2 to 10 with congenital amegakaryocytic thrombocytopenia, due to receive a stem cell transplant. This chain's CDR3 is CASRLGLADSTDTQYF. CDR3 coding DNA: TGTGCCAGCAGATTGGGACTAGCGGACAGCACAGATACGCAGTATTTT.